One T cell receptor beta chain is described in this entry. Its specificity is not known. These data originate in a study of PD-1 blockade in mismatch repair-deficient tumors. Mismatch repair deficiency was confirmed in all patients, by PCR or immunohistochemistry. TCR sequencing covered a few patients who responded to pembrolizumab. The study, taken as a whole, reports: Tumor-resident clones, often undetectable pretreatment in blood, expanded then contracted after pembrolizumab.

Generated by immunoSEQ multiplex PCR, the TCRdb table keeps only in-frame clones and is missing some. The top ten hold 6.3% of the sample, which has 100,000 or so clones, 82% seen once. Trimming left V 6 bases short and J 4 bases short, with 13 bases between. Germline V CDR1 and CDR2: MNHEY, SVGAGI. The CDR3 is 14 amino acids. The origin of this receptor is an adult with mismatch repair-deficient cancer. The rearrangement links TRBV6-5 to TRBJ2-1; D remains unclear. Sequencing was performed on peripheral blood, taken less than 37 weeks after starting pembrolizumab. CDR3 amino acids: CASRLRSSYNEQFF. CDR3 bases: TGTGCCAGCAGGCTCCGGAGCTCTTACAATGAGCAGTTCTTC.